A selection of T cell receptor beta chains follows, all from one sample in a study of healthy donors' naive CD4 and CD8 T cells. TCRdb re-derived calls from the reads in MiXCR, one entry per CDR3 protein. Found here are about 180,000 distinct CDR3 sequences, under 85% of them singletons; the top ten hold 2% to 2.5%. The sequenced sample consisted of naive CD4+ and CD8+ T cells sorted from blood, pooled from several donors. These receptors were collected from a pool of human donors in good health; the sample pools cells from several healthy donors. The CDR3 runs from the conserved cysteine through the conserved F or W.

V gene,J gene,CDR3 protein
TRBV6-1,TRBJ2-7,CASSETVRYEQYF
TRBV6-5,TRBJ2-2,CASSFQTGELFF
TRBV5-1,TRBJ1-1,CASSPTTTNTEAFF
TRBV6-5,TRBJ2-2,CASSLLSTGELFF
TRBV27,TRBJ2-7,CAIAAGVGINEQYF
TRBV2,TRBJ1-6,CASKGSGPWGSPLHF
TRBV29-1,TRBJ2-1,CSVLNPGQYNEQFF
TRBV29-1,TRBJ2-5,CSVASPGQGSETQYF
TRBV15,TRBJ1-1,CATSTGQGRTEAFF
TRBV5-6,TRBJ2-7,CASSPGDTHEQYF
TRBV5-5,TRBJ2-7,CASSLEGAREQYF
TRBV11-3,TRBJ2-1,CASKPLAASSEQFF
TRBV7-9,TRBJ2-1,CASRPKQGYSSYNEQFF
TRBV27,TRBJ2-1,CASSPGTVPGNEQFF
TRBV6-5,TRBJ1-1,CASSGQGAYTEAFF
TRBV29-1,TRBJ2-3,CSVESGPNRNTQYF
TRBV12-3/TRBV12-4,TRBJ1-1,CASSPGTDEAFF
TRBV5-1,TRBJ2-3,CASSLDGLPGDTQYF
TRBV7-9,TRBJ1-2,CASSLGRANYGYTF
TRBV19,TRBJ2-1,CASSRDILGGEQFF
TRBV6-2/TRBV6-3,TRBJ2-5,CASIPQSRETQYF
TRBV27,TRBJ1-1,CASGNTEAFF
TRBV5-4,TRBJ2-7,CASSLTGTEQQYF
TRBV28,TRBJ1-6,CASSYTNNSPLHF
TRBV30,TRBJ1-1,CACEGQGIAEAFF
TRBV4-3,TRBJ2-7,CASSQDRGKGREGFYEQYF
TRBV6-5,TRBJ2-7,CASRTGGYEQYF
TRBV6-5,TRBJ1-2,CASRDLGQGYGYTF
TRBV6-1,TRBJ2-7,CASSAASGGLSYEQYF
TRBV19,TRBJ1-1,CASRPLGGVNTEAFF
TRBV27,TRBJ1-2,CASRRNTYPGQGANYGYTF
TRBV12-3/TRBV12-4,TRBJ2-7,CASSIPPIYEQYF
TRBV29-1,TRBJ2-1,CSSQQFGYEQFF